This T cell receptor (beta chain) was observed in a study of T cell repertoires in cytomegalovirus infection. Study-wide results and caveats: HLA-C-restricted CMV-specific TCR beta clonotypes were dominant in the ex vivo response.

Trimming cost V 5 bases and J 3 bases; bases outside gene matches: 1. The CDR3 length is 15 residues. About this clonotype itself: Its cognate antigen is unknown.

TCRdb passed the reads through MiXCR, listing each CDR3 protein once. The table includes about 250,000 distinct CDR3 sequences, over 9% detected once. V gene TRBV12-3 or TRBV12-4 combines with J gene TRBJ1-6; 10 nucleotides match TRBD1. Sample: PBMCs. The receptor's source is a human donor in good health (CMV status not recorded). Some clones in this sample may be carry-over from other donors' samples. The CDR3 region has the DNA TGTGCCAGCAGTCGGGACAGGGGCTATAATTCACCCCTCCACTTT. It codes for CASSRDRGYNSPLHF.